These 8 T cell receptor beta chains came from one sample sequenced in a study of graft-versus-host responses after intestinal transplantation. The antigens these receptors bind are not known. Assay: immunoSEQ multiplex PCR; the TCRdb copy retains only in-frame clones and omits some. The sample has about 120,000 clones; around 94% are singletons. The source material was unstimulated CD4+ T cells sorted from spleen or lymph node cells, sampled before transplant. The source of these receptors is a human donor who was the organ donor for an intestinal transplant.

This chain joins TRBV19 and TRBJ1-5; D is undetermined. V was shortened by 3 bases and J by 6 bases, with 9 bases between the two germline ends. The CDR3 is 13 residues long. Looked up from germline, CDR1 is LNHDA and CDR2 is SQIVND (reference sequence). The CDR3 DNA reads TGTGCCAGTAGTATTAGCGCAGTTCAGCCCCAGCATTTT. Its protein product is CASSISAVQPQHF.

This clone was seen only a few times. This rearrangement joins TRBV6-1 to TRBJ1-2; tentative D call: TRBD1 (5 bases). Germline V gene sequence: CDR1 MNHNS, CDR2 SASEGT. The CDR3 spans 17 residues. Trimming shortened V by 0 bases and J by 3 bases, and 17 bases separated the two germline ends. The CDR3 DNA reads TGTGCCAGCAGTGAAGCGCTCACAGGTCCAAGGGACTATGGCTACACCTTC. It is translated as CASSEALTGPRDYGYTF.

The chain joins TRBV6-1 to TRBJ1-5; a weak D match, TRBD1 (6 bases). The ends were cut back, 7 bases at V and 5 bases at J, with 15 bases in the middle. The CDR3 is 14 residues long. From germline, CDR1 is MNHNS and CDR2 SASEGT. The CDR3 DNA reads TGTGCCAGCAACCCCCAGGGGACGGATCAGCCCCAGCATTTT. Residues: CASNPQGTDQPQHF.

A single count supports this clone. This rearrangement joins TRBV19 to TRBJ1-2; the D gene is possibly TRBD1 (6 bases). V lost 8 bases to trimming and J lost 3 bases, with 13 bases between them. The CDR3 covers 13 residues. CDR1 is LNHDA and CDR2 is SQIVND in the germline V gene (reference sequence). CDR3 in amino acids: CASRTGPDYGYTF. For the CDR3, the DNA is TGTGCCAGTCGCACAGGGCCGGACTATGGCTACACCTTC.

The rearrangement uses TRBV7-2 and TRBJ2-2; 9 bases agree with TRBD2. V shed 1 base, J shed 5 bases, and the junction held 5 bases outside the gene matches. The CDR3 totals 16 residues. Germline V gene data show CDR1 as SGHTA and CDR2 as FQGNSA. In nucleotides, the CDR3 is TGTGCCAGCAGCTTAGTCCGGCTAGCGGGGACCGGGGAGCTGTTTTTT. It yields the protein CASSLVRLAGTGELFF.

The rearrangement uses TRBV12-5 and TRBJ2-2; the D is unclear. CDR3 length equals 13 residues. CDR1 LGHNT and CDR2 FRNRAP come from the germline V gene. V shed 10 bases and J shed 1 base, with 10 bases lying between them. This CDR3 reads CATREENTGELFF. For the CDR3, the DNA is TGTGCTACTCGTGAGGAGAACACCGGGGAGCTGTTTTTT. Together with reference TRBV12-5 and TRBJ2-2, the CDR3 gives the full variable domain: DARVTQTPRHKVTEMGQEVTMRCQPILGHNTVFWYRQTMMQGLELLAYFRNRAPLDDSGMPKDRFSAEMPDATLATLKIQPSEPRDSAVYFCATREENTGELFFGEGSRLTVL.

The chain uses TRBV2 and TRBJ1-1, with unresolved D. There are 13 residues in the CDR3. Trimming pared 4 bases from V and 1 base from J, leaving 7 bases between. Germline CDR1 SNHLY, CDR2 FYNNEI. CDR3 bases: TGTGCCAGCAGTGGGGAGGGGAACACTGAAGCTTTCTTT. Protein sequence: CASSGEGNTEAFF.

The chain is built from TRBV5-1 and TRBJ2-3; D is ambiguous. Germline CDR1 and CDR2: SGHRS and YFSETQ. V was clipped by 4 bases and J by 2 bases, with 5 bases between them. The CDR3 is 12 amino acids. CDR3 residues: CASSRTTDTQYF. The CDR3 coding sequence is TGCGCCAGCAGCCGGACCACAGATACGCAGTATTTT.